The 7 T cell receptor beta chains presented below share a single source sample, sequenced in a study of blood T cell repertoires in COVID-19. Profiled with immunoSEQ multiplex PCR; TCRdb holds only in-frame clones, not every one. Found here are about 74,000 clones, roughly 90% of them singletons; the top ten hold roughly 2.6%. Sequencing was carried out using peripheral blood. These receptors originate from a man in his 70s with active or convalescent COVID-19.

This clone was counted between two and nine times. The CDR3 DNA reads as TGTGCCAGCACTAGACAGAGCAATCAGCCCCAGCATTTT. Translated: CASTRQSNQPQHF. This rearrangement joins TRBV2 to TRBJ1-5; maybe TRBD1 (5 bases). CDR3 size: 13 residues. Germline V gene data show CDR1 as SNHLY and CDR2 as FYNNEI. Trimming left V 7 bases short and J 1 base short, with 8 bases between. The variable domain in full, with the rest retrieved from reference TRBV2 and TRBJ1-5, is EPEVTQTPSHQVTQMGQEVILRCVPISNHLYFYWYRQILGQKVEFLVSFYNNEISEKSEIFDDQFSVERPDGSNFTLKIRSTKLEDSAMYFCASTRQSNQPQHFGDGTRLSIL.

This chain connects TRBV7-9 to TRBJ2-3; 11 bases fit TRBD2. Per the germline V gene, CDR1 is SEHNR and CDR2 is FQNEAQ (reference sequence). There are 17 residues in the CDR3. V lost 5 bases and J lost 6; bases outside the gene matches: 13. The CDR3 here is CASSTRLAGTEMDTQYF. The CDR3 DNA reads TGTGCCAGCAGCACACGACTAGCGGGGACCGAGATGGATACGCAGTATTTT. The full variable domain, in which reference TRBV7-9 and TRBJ2-3 provide the parts outside the CDR3, is DTGVSQNPRHKITKRGQNVTFRCDPISEHNRLYWYRQTLGQGPEFLTYFQNEAQLEKSRLLSDRFSAERPKGSFSTLEIQRTEQGDSAMYLCASSTRLAGTEMDTQYFGPGTRLTVL.

J is TRBJ2-7 and V is TRBV11-2; TRBD2 aligns across 13 bases. Trimming cost V 1 base and J 5 bases; bases outside gene matches: 5. This CDR3 comprises 16 residues. Germline lookup yields CDR1 SGHAT and CDR2 FQNNGV. The CDR3 coding sequence is TGTGCCAGCAGCTTAGTCCGGACTAGCGGGGGAGACGAGCAGTACTTC. Its translation: CASSLVRTSGGDEQYF.

The V call is TRBV29-1, the J call TRBJ2-7, with a possible D match to TRBD1 (5 bases). CDR1 SQVTM and CDR2 ANQGSEA come from the germline V gene. CDR3 size: 13 residues. V lost 7 bases and J 2 bases, leaving 15 bases between the germline ends. The CDR3 sequence is CSADSPPTYEQYF. As DNA, the CDR3 is TGCAGCGCCGACAGTCCACCCACCTACGAGCAGTACTTC.

This sequence joins TRBV6-1 and TRBJ2-1; 8 bases map to TRBD2. This CDR3 has 14 amino acids. Germline CDR1 MNHNS, CDR2 SASEGT. V dropped 3 bases and J dropped 4; count of bases not matched to a gene: 2. Here the CDR3 reads CASSESGRYNEQFF. CDR3 nucleotide sequence: TGTGCCAGCAGTGAGAGCGGGAGATACAATGAGCAGTTCTTC.

The CDR3 nucleotides read TGTGCCAGCAGTGAGCTAGGTATAGTACAAGAGACCCAGTACTTC. Its translation is CASSELGIVQETQYF. The chain couples TRBV6-1 to TRBJ2-5; D is unresolved. Trimming took off 3 bases at V and 2 bases at J, with 13 bases between the two ends. Germline-derived CDR1 and CDR2 are MNHNS and SASEGT. CDR3 length: 15 amino acids.

The chain combines TRBV6-1 with TRBJ2-3, with D possibly TRBD1 on 5 matching bases. Germline V gene sequence: CDR1 MNHNS, CDR2 SASEGT. This CDR3 has 13 residues. V was trimmed by 3 bases and J by 1 base, leaving 5 bases between them. The CDR3 nucleotides are TGTGCCAGCAGTGAGACAGGCACAGATACGCAGTATTTT. This translates into CASSETGTDTQYF.